What follows are 10 T cell receptor beta chains derived from one specimen sequenced in a study of T cell repertoires in cytomegalovirus infection. TCRdb analysed the reads with MiXCR anew, one entry per CDR3 protein. Of 740,000 or so distinct CDR3 sequences listed, approximately 40% are singletons. Sequencing used PBMCs. All receptors come from a human donor in good health (CMV status not recorded). Some clones in this sample may be carry-over from other donors' samples.

The rearrangement joins TRBV20-1 to TRBJ2-1, with unresolved D. V was clipped by 1 base and J by 4 bases, with 11 bases between them. Germline CDR1 and CDR2: DFQATT and SNEGSKA (reference sequence). The CDR3 is made up of 14 amino acids. CDR3 sequence: CSARAVLVYNEQFF. DNA of the CDR3: TGCAGTGCTAGAGCCGTTCTAGTTTACAATGAGCAGTTCTTC.

This clonotype was picked up a small number of times. V usage is TRBV7-9 and J usage is TRBJ2-5; 9 nucleotides match TRBD2. CDR3 length equals 15 residues. V shed 5 bases, J shed 4 bases, and the junction held 8 bases outside the gene matches. Germline assignment: CDR1 SEHNR and CDR2 FQNEAQ (reference sequence). The CDR3 reads CASSASGTSPETQYF. The CDR3 DNA reads TGTGCCAGCAGCGCCTCCGGGACTAGCCCAGAGACCCAGTACTTC.

About this clonotype: An end of the junction differs from the germline gene, which may be a read error. This sequence joins TRBV11-1 and TRBJ2-7, with D possibly matching TRBD2 (5 bases). Germline V gene lookup returns CDR1 SGHAT and CDR2 FQDESV (reference sequence). The CDR3 totals 12 residues. CDR3 nucleotides: TGTGCCAGCAGCTTCCGGGGTTTCGAGCATTACTTC. Amino acids: CASSFRGFEHYF.

This clonotype was seen a few times. The chain recombines TRBV24-1 with TRBJ2-5; 7 bases match TRBD2. V was clipped by 6 bases and J by 1 base; unmatched bases: 4. CDR3 length: 14 amino acids. Germline-derived CDR1 and CDR2 are KGHDR and SFDVKD. The CDR3, as DNA: TGTGCCACCAGTAACGGGAGGCTCCAAGAGACCCAGTACTTC. It is translated as CATSNGRLQETQYF.

As for this clonotype: Relative to the germline gene, one junction end is altered; a read error may explain this. The chain links TRBV6-2 or TRBV6-3 to TRBJ2-7, with 7 bases lining up with TRBD2. The CDR3 contains 16 residues. Per the germline V gene, CDR1 is MNHEY and CDR2 is SVGEGT. The CDR3 loop reads CASSPLQAGVIYEQYF. The CDR3 bases are TGTGCAAGCAGTCCGCTACAGGCGGGGGTTATCTACGAGCAGTACTTC.

This clonotype was observed a few times. J is TRBJ1-1 and V is TRBV18; D gene unclear. The germline V gene has CDR1 KGHSH and CDR2 LQKENI. The CDR3 spans 12 residues. The V end was cut by 4 bases, the J end by 7 bases, with 10 bases between. In DNA form, the CDR3 reads TGTGCCAGCTCACGGGGAGCCTATGAAGCTTTCTTT. Amino acids: CASSRGAYEAFF.

The sample holds a few counts of this clonotype. V gene TRBV7-6 combines with J gene TRBJ1-1, with D uncertain. Germline assignment: CDR1 SGHVS and CDR2 FNYEAQ. The V and J ends lost 5 bases and 4 bases respectively, with 11 bases between them. The CDR3 is 13 amino acids. This chain's CDR3 is CASSLLWGTEAFF. CDR3 DNA sequence: TGTGCCAGCAGCCTACTCTGGGGCACTGAAGCTTTCTTT.

This clonotype has a count of ten or more. The chain joins TRBV7-9 to TRBJ2-2; 7 bases fit TRBD2. With 3 bases clipped from V and 4 bases from J, the junction kept 8 bases outside the gene matches. This CDR3 is built from 16 residues. Per germline, CDR1 SEHNR and CDR2 FQNEAQ (reference sequence). Here the CDR3 reads CASSFGTQRGTGELFF. CDR3 in DNA: TGTGCCAGCAGCTTTGGGACTCAGCGGGGCACCGGGGAGCTGTTTTTT.

About this clonotype: One base away lies a much larger clone, so this may be a sequencing read error. The CDR3: CASILIGSKMNTEAFF. DNA for the CDR3: TGCGCCAGCATCCTAATTGGTAGCAAAATGAACACTGAAGCTTTCTTT. The genes are TRBV4-1 and TRBJ1-1, with unresolved D. Germline V gene data show CDR1 as MGHRA and CDR2 as YSYEKL. This CDR3 contains 16 residues. With 7 bases removed from V and 0 bases from J, the gap between germline ends came to 18 bases.

The CDR3 here is CSARAYLRQGQETQYF. In nucleotides, the CDR3 is TGCAGTGCTAGAGCTTATTTACGACAGGGTCAAGAGACCCAGTACTTC. The V gene is TRBV20-1, the J gene TRBJ2-5, with 7 positions matching TRBD1. Germline lookup yields CDR1 DFQATT and CDR2 SNEGSKA (reference sequence). The CDR3 has 16 amino acids. Germline trimming cut 1 base from V and 2 bases from J; bases unmatched to any gene: 10.